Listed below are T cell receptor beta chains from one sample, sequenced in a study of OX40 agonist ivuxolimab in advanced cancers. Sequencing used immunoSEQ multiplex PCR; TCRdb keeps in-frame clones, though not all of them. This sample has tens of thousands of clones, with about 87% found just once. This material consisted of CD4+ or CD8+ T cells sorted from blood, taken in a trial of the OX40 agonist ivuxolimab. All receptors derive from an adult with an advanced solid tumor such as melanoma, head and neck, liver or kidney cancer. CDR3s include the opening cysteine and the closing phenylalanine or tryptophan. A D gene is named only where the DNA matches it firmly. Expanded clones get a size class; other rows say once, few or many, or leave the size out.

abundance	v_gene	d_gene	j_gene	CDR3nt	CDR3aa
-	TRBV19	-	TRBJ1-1	TGTGCCAGTACGGAGGGGGGCCTGGTTACTGAAGCTTTCTTT	CASTEGGLVTEAFF
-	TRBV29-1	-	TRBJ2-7	TGCAGCGCGTGGGGCCAGAAAAACCCCTACGAGCAGTACTTC	CSAWGQKNPYEQYF
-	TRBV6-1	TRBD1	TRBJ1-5	TGTGCCAGCAGTGAGGACAGGGGATTTCGGCCCCAGCATTTT	CASSEDRGFRPQHF
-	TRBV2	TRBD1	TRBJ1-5	TGTGCCAGCAATAGGGGACAGCTCGGACAGCCCCAGCATTTT	CASNRGQLGQPQHF
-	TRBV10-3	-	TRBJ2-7	TGTGCCATCAGTGTCGAGCGAGACACCGAGCAGTACTTC	CAISVERDTEQYF
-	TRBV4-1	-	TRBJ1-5	TGCGCCAGCAGCCAAGAAGACGGGACTCCCCAGCATTTT	CASSQEDGTPQHF
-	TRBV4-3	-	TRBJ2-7	TGCGCCAGCAGCCAGGCAGATCACCCGCTCTACGAGCAGTACTTC	CASSQADHPLYEQYF
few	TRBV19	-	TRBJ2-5	TGTGCCAGTAGCATAAGTTGGTCACCGGGACGCCGGTACCAAGAGACCCAGTACTTC	CASSISWSPGRRYQETQYF
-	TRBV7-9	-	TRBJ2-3	TGTGCCAGCAGCTTAGGGGGGGCGAGGGTCACAGATACGCAGTATTTT	CASSLGGARVTDTQYF
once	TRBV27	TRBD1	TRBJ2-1	TGTGCCAGCAGTCTCTCGGGACAGGGGGGAGCATACAATGAGCAGTTCTTC	CASSLSGQGGAYNEQFF
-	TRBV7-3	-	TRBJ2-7	TGTGCCAGCAGTCCCGGGCGCGAGGCCTACGAGCAGTACTTC	CASSPGREAYEQYF
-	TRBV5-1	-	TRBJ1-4	TGCGCCAGCAGCTTGGATGGGTTGGTTAATGAAAAACTGTTTTTT	CASSLDGLVNEKLFF
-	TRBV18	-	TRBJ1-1	TGTGCCAGCTCACCACCGCGGGGTTTCACTGAAGCTTTCTTT	CASSPPRGFTEAFF
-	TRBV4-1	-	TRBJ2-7	TGCGCCAGCAGCCAAGCAGGGTCACCCTCCTACGAGCAGTACTTC	CASSQAGSPSYEQYF
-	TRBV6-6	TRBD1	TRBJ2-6	TGTGCCAGCAGACAGGGGGCGGCTGGGGCCAACGTCCTGACTTTC	CASRQGAAGANVLTF
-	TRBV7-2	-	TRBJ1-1	TGTGCCAGCAGCTTAGGTGCATACACTGAAGCTTTCTTT	CASSLGAYTEAFF
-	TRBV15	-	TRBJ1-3	TGTGCCACCAGCAGAGATTTGAGTGGAAACACCATATATTTT	CATSRDLSGNTIYF
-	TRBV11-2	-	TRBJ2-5	TGTGCCAGCAGTTGGTCCGGGACCCAGTACTTC	CASSWSGTQYF
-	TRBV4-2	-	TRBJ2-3	TGTGCCAGCAGCCAAGATGAGCCGCGGGGCCGACTCAGCACAGATACGCAGTATTTT	CASSQDEPRGRLSTDTQYF
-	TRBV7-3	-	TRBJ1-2	TGTGCCAGCAGCTTATCAGGGAACGATGGCTACACCTTC	CASSLSGNDGYTF